Listed here are 28 T cell receptor beta chains from one sample, sequenced in a study of CD8 T cells in Susac syndrome. Random hexamers were used to reverse transcribe roughly 0.5 to 1 ug of RNA. In TCRdb, the immunoSEQ multiplex PCR reads were re-called with MiXCR into one record per CDR3 protein. The sample includes 95,000 to 150,000 distinct CDR3 sequences, nearly 96% seen only once; the top ten take 0.11% to 0.15%. Sequenced input: CD4+ T cells from PBMCs. Every receptor here comes from a human donor with Susac syndrome.

The rearrangement links TRBV7-9 to TRBJ1-3, with 7 bases matching TRBD1. Germline CDR1 and CDR2: SEHNR and FQNEAQ (reference sequence). The CDR3 extends over 15 amino acids. Losses at the gene ends were 4 bases for V and 3 bases for J; bases not matched to a gene: 6. In DNA, the CDR3 is TGTGCCAGCAGCTCCGACTGGGACAGTGGAAACACCATATATTTT. Translation gives CASSSDWDSGNTIYF.

The V gene is TRBV30, the J gene TRBJ2-3, with D hard to call. Germline V lookup: CDR1 GTSNPN, CDR2 SVGIG (reference sequence). V was pared by 0 bases and J by 0 bases, with 4 bases between. The CDR3 is 13 amino acids. CDR3 sequence reads: CAWSVGSTDTQYF. The CDR3 DNA follows: TGTGCCTGGAGTGTGGGTAGCACAGATACGCAGTATTTT.

The chain has TRBV20-1 and TRBJ2-5; the match to TRBD1 covers 9 bases. The ends lost 3 bases at V and 5 bases at J; junction bases unmatched: 13. The CDR3 length is 16 residues. The germline CDR1 and CDR2 sequences are DFQATT and SNEGSKA (reference sequence). CDR3 sequence (DNA): TGCAGTGCTAGTCCCCCGTGGACAGGGGTTGAGGAGACCCAGTACTTC. Its protein product is CSASPPWTGVEETQYF.

The chain recombines TRBV29-1 with TRBJ2-5, with D possibly called TRBD1 or TRBD2 (5 bases each). The CDR3 spans 13 residues. In germline, CDR1 is SQVTM, CDR2 ANQGSEA. The ends were cut back, 6 bases at V and 3 bases at J, with 14 bases in the middle. CDR3 sequence: CSVPTGTKETQYF. The CDR3 coding sequence is TGCAGCGTCCCTACCGGGACCAAAGAGACCCAGTACTTC.

The chain combines TRBV29-1 with TRBJ2-1; the D gene is possibly TRBD1 (6 bases). V dropped 7 bases and J dropped 8 bases, with 12 bases sitting between them. The CDR3 has 11 residues. Germline-derived CDR1 and CDR2 are SQVTM and ANQGSEA. CDR3 amino acids: CSGGRGHEQFF. In DNA, the CDR3 is TGCAGCGGTGGCAGGGGTCATGAGCAGTTCTTC.

A single count supports this clonotype. The rearrangement links TRBV24-1 to TRBJ2-3; either TRBD1 or TRBD2 may supply D (6 bases each). Germline CDR1 KGHDR, CDR2 SFDVKD. The germline V and J ends were trimmed by 5 bases and 4 bases, with 15 bases remaining between them. This CDR3 contains 15 residues. The CDR3 loop is CATSVGLGAADTQYF. CDR3 sequence (DNA): TGTGCCACCAGTGTGGGACTGGGGGCCGCAGATACGCAGTATTTT.

The CDR3 DNA sequence: TGTGCCAGCACCCCCGGGACGAACACCGGGGAGCTGTTTTTT. Protein: CASTPGTNTGELFF. The V gene is TRBV2, the J gene TRBJ2-2, with a possible D match to TRBD2 (5 bases). Per germline, CDR1 SNHLY and CDR2 FYNNEI. The length of the CDR3 is 14 residues. Trimming shortened V by 7 bases and J by 0 bases, and 9 bases separated the two germline ends.

The rearrangement joins TRBV4-1 to TRBJ1-2; TRBD1 agrees at 9 bases. This CDR3 is built from 17 residues. Germline V CDR1 and CDR2: MGHRA, YSYEKL. J was trimmed by 0 bases and V by 5 bases; bases with no gene match: 10. CDR3 sequence reads: CASSIQGAVRPNYGYTF. CDR3 nucleotides: TGCGCCAGCAGCATACAGGGGGCGGTTCGGCCTAACTATGGCTACACCTTC.

The chain carries TRBV7-2 and TRBJ2-1, with 12 bases aligning to TRBD2. CDR3 size: 14 residues. Germline lookup yields CDR1 SGHTA and CDR2 FQGNSA. The ends lost 5 bases at V and 9 bases at J; junction bases unmatched: 5. CDR3 DNA sequence: TGTGCCAGCAGCCTCCAGACTAGCGGGAGTGAGCAGTTCTTC. Translating it yields CASSLQTSGSEQFF.

This clonotype appeared a few times. The V gene is TRBV3-1, the J gene TRBJ1-1, with D possibly being TRBD1 (5 bases). There are 12 residues in the CDR3. Trimming took 6 bases from V and 1 from J, leaving 6 bases between them. Germline V lookup: CDR1 LGHDT, CDR2 YNNKEL (reference sequence). The CDR3, as DNA: TGTGCCAGCAGTCAGGGGAACACTGAAGCTTTCTTT. Translation: CASSQGNTEAFF.

The rearrangement joins TRBV5-6 to TRBJ1-5; TRBD1 might be the D (5 bases). The germline V and J ends were trimmed by 4 bases and 0 bases, with 14 bases remaining between them. Germline V gives CDR1 SGHDT, CDR2 YYEEEE. The CDR3 has 16 amino acids. The CDR3 DNA reads TGTGCCAGCAGCGCTAACGGGGGGGATAGCAATCAGCCCCAGCATTTT. Residues: CASSANGGDSNQPQHF.

The chain is built from TRBV5-5 and TRBJ2-6; D ambiguous. The CDR3 sequence is 17 residues long. The germline V gene has CDR1 SGHKS and CDR2 YYEKEE (reference sequence). The germline V and J ends were trimmed by 4 bases and 4 bases, with 18 bases remaining between them. CDR3 residues: CASSIVGGSLGANVLTF. The CDR3 DNA reads as TGTGCCAGCAGCATCGTTGGCGGTTCCCTCGGGGCCAACGTCCTGACTTTC.

This chain joins TRBV7-9 and TRBJ2-5; D could derive from TRBD1 or TRBD2 (6 bases each). The V gene lost 5 bases and the J gene lost 5 bases, with 18 bases spanning the gap. The length of the CDR3 is 15 residues. CDR1 and CDR2 (germline): SEHNR, FQNEAQ (reference sequence). DNA for the CDR3: TGTGCCAGCAGCGCGTCCAAAGGGGGGAGGGAGACCCAGTACTTC. Protein sequence: CASSASKGGRETQYF. Drawing the rest from reference TRBV7-9 and TRBJ2-5, the complete variable domain is DTGVSQNPRHKITKRGQNVTFRCDPISEHNRLYWYRQTLGQGPEFLTYFQNEAQLEKSRLLSDRFSAERPKGSFSTLEIQRTEQGDSAMYLCASSASKGGRETQYFGPGTRLLVL.

The rearrangement joins TRBV7-2 to TRBJ2-1; D is unclear. Germline lookup yields CDR1 SGHTA and CDR2 FQGNSA. With 5 bases removed from V and 4 bases from J, the gap between germline ends came to 9 bases. CDR3 size: 13 residues. Written as DNA, the CDR3 is TGTGCCAGCAGCCTCCCCCCTTACAATGAGCAGTTCTTC. Its translation is CASSLPPYNEQFF. Drawing the rest from reference TRBV7-2 and TRBJ2-1, the complete variable domain is GAGVSQSPSNKVTEKGKDVELRCDPISGHTALYWYRQSLGQGLEFLIYFQGNSAPDKSGLPSDRFSAERTGGSVSTLTIQRTQQEDSAVYLCASSLPPYNEQFFGPGTRLTVL.

The chain carries TRBV5-1 and TRBJ2-3; 15 bases line up with TRBD2. This CDR3 spans 16 amino acids. CDR1 and CDR2 (germline): SGHRS, YFSETQ. V lost 4 bases, J lost 5 bases, and 5 bases stayed unmatched. The CDR3 bases are TGCGCCAGCAGCCGCGGACTAGCGGGAGGGGAAGATACGCAGTATTTT. As protein: CASSRGLAGGEDTQYF.

This chain links TRBV30 with TRBJ1-3; unclear D gene. Per the germline V gene, CDR1 is GTSNPN and CDR2 is SVGIG (reference sequence). This CDR3 comprises 13 residues. V shed 5 bases and J shed 0 bases, with 8 bases lying between them. CDR3 amino acids: CAWAVGSGNTIYF. In DNA, the CDR3 is TGTGCCTGGGCCGTGGGCTCTGGAAACACCATATATTTT.

The V and J genes are TRBV27 and TRBJ2-7; TRBD1 matches at 8 bases. The junction had 10 bases not matched to a gene; V was cut back by 2 bases and J by 7 bases. This CDR3 is 15 amino acids long. CDR1 and CDR2 (germline): MNHEY, SMNVEV (reference sequence). The CDR3 DNA is TGTGCCAGCAGTTTAATCGGTCAGGGGGCGCGGGAGCAGTACTTC. It specifies CASSLIGQGAREQYF.

The rearrangement links TRBV28 to TRBJ2-1; no clear D. The CDR3 contains 12 residues. With 7 bases removed from V and 10 bases from J, the gap between germline ends came to 14 bases. Germline CDR1 reads MDHEN; CDR2 reads SYDVKM. The CDR3 DNA reads TGTGCCAGCACGACTTCGCGCGGAGAGCAGTTCTTC. This encodes CASTTSRGEQFF.

The CDR3 region has the DNA TGTGCCACCAGCATCGCCAGTCCCAATCAGCCCCAGCATTTT. Residues: CATSIASPNQPQHF. This chain uses TRBV15 with TRBJ1-5; D unclear. V was shortened by 4 bases and J by 3 bases, with 10 bases between the two germline ends. Per germline, CDR1 LNHNV and CDR2 YYDKDF (reference sequence). The CDR3 contains 14 residues.

The rearrangement joins TRBV20-1 to TRBJ2-3; D gene ambiguous. From germline, CDR1 is DFQATT and CDR2 SNEGSKA (reference sequence). The CDR3 length is 13 residues. V was clipped by 6 bases and J by 0 bases, with 10 bases between them. In nucleotides, the CDR3 is TGCAGTGCCCGGTGGCCTAGCACAGATACGCAGTATTTT. Protein: CSARWPSTDTQYF.

This clonotype turned up a few times. The rearrangement uses TRBV7-9 and TRBJ1-2; the match to TRBD1 covers 8 bases. Germline V CDR1 and CDR2: SEHNR, FQNEAQ (reference sequence). The CDR3 spans 14 residues. V gave up 1 base and J gave up 5 bases; unmatched junction bases: 3. The CDR3 DNA reads TGTGCCAGCAGCTTAGGGACAGGGACTTATGGCTACACCTTC. Protein sequence: CASSLGTGTYGYTF. Together with reference TRBV7-9 and TRBJ1-2, the CDR3 gives the full variable domain: DTGVSQNPRHKITKRGQNVTFRCDPISEHNRLYWYRQTLGQGPEFLTYFQNEAQLEKSRLLSDRFSAERPKGSFSTLEIQRTEQGDSAMYLCASSLGTGTYGYTFGSGTRLTVV.

V and J are TRBV7-9 and TRBJ1-5; D uncertain. This CDR3 comprises 14 residues. The V end was cut by 5 bases, the J end by 3 bases, with 11 bases between. Looked up from germline, CDR1 is SEHNR and CDR2 is FQNEAQ (reference sequence). In DNA, the CDR3 is TGTGCCAGCAGCCTGGGAGGTAACAATCAGCCCCAGCATTTT. This codes for CASSLGGNNQPQHF. The full variable domain, completed using reference TRBV7-9 and TRBJ1-5, is DTGVSQNPRHKITKRGQNVTFRCDPISEHNRLYWYRQTLGQGPEFLTYFQNEAQLEKSRLLSDRFSAERPKGSFSTLEIQRTEQGDSAMYLCASSLGGNNQPQHFGDGTRLSIL.

The gene calls are TRBV6-6 and TRBJ2-2; D unclear. CDR1 is MNHNY, CDR2 SVGAGI, per germline (reference sequence). The CDR3 extends over 14 amino acids. Trimming took off 5 bases at V and 6 bases at J, with 13 bases between the two ends. The CDR3 region has the DNA TGTGCCAGCAGTACACCGGTTCTCCCCGGGGAGCTGTTTTTT. Translating gives CASSTPVLPGELFF.

This clonotype came up once. The chain combines TRBV6-5 with TRBJ1-2, with D possibly being TRBD1 (6 bases). Germline CDR1 and CDR2: MNHEY and SVGAGI. The V end lost 6 bases, the J end lost 4 bases, and 12 bases lay between the germline ends. The CDR3 consists of 13 residues. The CDR3 protein is CASSSGGPYGYTF. The CDR3 DNA follows: TGTGCCAGCAGCTCCGGGGGCCCCTATGGCTACACCTTC.

This chain links TRBV20-1 with TRBJ2-7; 10 positions match TRBD2. Per germline, CDR1 DFQATT and CDR2 SNEGSKA (reference sequence). This CDR3 region has 15 residues. V shed 1 base and J 3 bases; nucleotides not matched to a gene: 6. CDR3: CSARVGASGSYEQYF. The CDR3 coding sequence is TGCAGTGCTAGAGTCGGGGCTAGCGGGAGCTACGAGCAGTACTTC.

The V gene is TRBV4-3, the J gene TRBJ2-5; D is possibly TRBD1 or TRBD2 (7 bases each). Trimming stripped 3 bases from V and 5 bases from J, with 13 bases between. This CDR3 spans 14 amino acids. Germline V lookup: CDR1 LGHNA, CDR2 YSLEER. The CDR3 DNA reads as TGCGCCAGCAGCCAGCGACAGGGAGGGGAGACCCAGTACTTC. Translating it yields CASSQRQGGETQYF.

The J gene is TRBJ2-5, the V gene TRBV20-1; 11 bases map to TRBD1. The CDR3 contains 16 residues. Unmatched junction bases numbered 7, after V lost 3 bases and J lost 1 base. Germline V gene sequence: CDR1 DFQATT, CDR2 SNEGSKA (reference sequence). DNA for the CDR3: TGCAGTGCTAGTCGGGGGACAGGGGGTTTCCAAGAGACCCAGTACTTC. Translating gives CSASRGTGGFQETQYF.

The sample holds one count of this clonotype. V gene TRBV2 combines with J gene TRBJ1-2; D unresolved. The CDR3 extends over 14 amino acids. CDR1 and CDR2 from the germline V gene are SNHLY and FYNNEI. Deletions cut 11 bases from V and 8 bases from J, with 24 bases between. CDR3 sequence: CAGKMDASTGGYTF. DNA for the CDR3: TGTGCCGGCAAAATGGATGCTTCCACGGGCGGCTACACCTTC.